This T cell receptor (beta chain) was found in a study of vaccination and CD4 T cells after COVID-19. The overall study: The stimulus for the cells was overlapping spike peptides derived from SARS-CoV-2, HCoV-NL63, HCoV-OC43 and HCoV-229E. Some control cultures received a CEFX pool, which served as the positive control. Others received an HIV-1 Nef pool or no peptide. Findings of the study overall: Median SARS-CoV-2-reactive clonotype numbers went from roughly 19 to 38; this increase was not significant.

About this clonotype itself: Its target is unknown.

The sample's treatment: roughly nine-day PBMC culture with coronavirus spike peptide pools or control peptides (ViraFEST assay). CDR3 length: 15 residues. Per germline, CDR1 DFQATT and CDR2 SNEGSKA (reference sequence). V was cut by 5 bases and J by 1 base, with 14 bases left in between. Cultured CD4+ T cells had their DNA profiled by the Oncomine TCR Beta short-read assay. A single record per CDR3 protein comes from TCRdb applying MiXCR to the PCR reads. The repertoire has approximately 11,000 distinct CDR3 sequences, around 30% of them found once; the top ten carry about 25%. The J gene is TRBJ2-2, the V gene TRBV20-1; the D gene is possibly TRBD1 (6 bases). The TCR sequence derives from a human donor with COVID-19. Sequenced: cultured CD4+ T cells from blood. The CDR3 coding sequence is TGCAGTGCTCCCTGGCAGGGGCGGAACACCGGGGAGCTGTTTTTT. Translated: CSAPWQGRNTGELFF.